This T cell receptor beta chain was sequenced in a study of CD8+CD57+ T cells in acquired aplastic anemia. As for the study in general: DNA from sorted CD4+ and CD8+ cells averaged around 3.2 ug. General study points: Patients and controls shared twenty-nine CD8+ CDR3 sequences.

The sequenced patients had an expansion of CD8+CD57+ cells seen by flow cytometry. Each patient gave a blood sample that was collected before any therapy had been received. The count of this clonotype is one. Its antigen is undetermined. TCR beta VDJ combinations and CDR3 sequences were profiled from genomic DNA. TCRdb called the reads again in MiXCR, with one record for every CDR3 protein. The sample has roughly 250,000 distinct CDR3 sequences, 70% to 85% seen once; the top ten hold about 41%. What was sequenced was sorted CD4+, CD8+, or CD8+CD57+ T cells (not recorded which) from PBMCs. This sequence originates from a human donor with aplastic anemia.

CDR3 DNA sequence: TGCAGCGTTGAAGGACAGGGGAAGGGGTATGGCTACACCTTC. Protein product: CSVEGQGKGYGYTF. The chain joins TRBV29-1 to TRBJ1-2; 8 positions match TRBD1. The CDR3 spans 14 residues. Germline CDR1 is SQVTM and CDR2 is ANQGSEA. V lost 1 base, J lost 5 bases, and 6 bases stayed unmatched. Full variable domain (missing parts from reference TRBV29-1 and TRBJ1-2): SAVISQKPSRDICQRGTSLTIQCQVDSQVTMMFWYRQQPGQSLTLIATANQGSEATYESGFVIDKFPISRPNLTFSTLTVSNMSPEDSSIYLCSVEGQGKGYGYTFGSGTRLTVV.